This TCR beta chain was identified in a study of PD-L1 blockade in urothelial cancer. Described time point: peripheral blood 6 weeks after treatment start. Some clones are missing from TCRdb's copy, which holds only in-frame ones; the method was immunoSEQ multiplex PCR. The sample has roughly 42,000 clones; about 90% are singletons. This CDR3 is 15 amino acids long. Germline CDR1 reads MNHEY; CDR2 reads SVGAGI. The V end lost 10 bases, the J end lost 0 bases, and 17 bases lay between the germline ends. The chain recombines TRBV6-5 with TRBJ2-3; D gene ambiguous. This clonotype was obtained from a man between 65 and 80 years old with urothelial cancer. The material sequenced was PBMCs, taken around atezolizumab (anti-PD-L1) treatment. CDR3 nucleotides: TGTGCCACCGCGAGCGCCCCGGAGAGCACAGATACGCAGTATTTT. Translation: CATASAPESTDTQYF.